This passage covers 30 T cell receptor beta chains from one sample sequenced in a study of identical twins. TCRdb itself ran the 5' RACE reads through MiXCR, one entry per CDR3 protein. The data contain 450,000 or so distinct CDR3 sequences, roughly 26% of them singletons. This sample was also put to use in a study of T cells expressing NK-cell markers.

Material for sequencing was CD4+ T cells sorted from blood. The receptors here all came from a woman under 30 in good health.

The V and J genes are TRBV30 and TRBJ2-7; 8 bases are a match to TRBD1. The V segment lost 4 bases and the J segment 12 bases; nucleotides outside the gene matches: 17. CDR1 and CDR2 from the germline V gene are GTSNPN and SVGIG (reference sequence). The CDR3 consists of 14 residues. The CDR3 sequence: CAWTPTGVRLSMYF. In DNA, the CDR3 is TGTGCCTGGACCCCGACAGGGGTAAGGCTTTCAATGTACTTC.

V and J are TRBV5-5 and TRBJ2-7; D is possibly TRBD1 (6 bases). Germline V CDR1 and CDR2: SGHKS, YYEKEE (reference sequence). This CDR3 has 15 residues. V was pared by 7 bases and J by 5 bases, with 22 bases between. DNA of the CDR3: TGTGCCAGCTTGGAGAACAGGGCCGTGATGGACGAGCAGTACTTC. As protein: CASLENRAVMDEQYF. The full variable domain, in which reference TRBV5-5 and TRBJ2-7 provide the parts outside the CDR3, is DAGVTQSPTHLIKTRGQQVTLRCSPISGHKSVSWYQQVLGQGPQFIFQYYEKEERGRGNFPDRFSARQFPNYSSELNVNALLLGDSALYLCASLENRAVMDEQYFGPGTRLTVT.

The rearrangement uses TRBV11-3 and TRBJ2-5; possible D gene TRBD2, 6 bases. Trimming took off 8 bases at V and 5 bases at J, with 15 bases between the two ends. The CDR3 is 13 residues long. Germline CDR1 is SGHNT and CDR2 is YENEEA. As DNA, the CDR3 is TGTGCCAGCGGTCGACTAGAAACGGAGACCCAGTACTTC. Residues: CASGRLETETQYF.

The gene calls are TRBV4-2 and TRBJ1-1; D is unresolved. This CDR3 is 17 amino acids long. In germline, CDR1 is LGHNA, CDR2 YNFKEQ. The V gene lost 0 bases and the J gene lost 0 bases, with 14 bases spanning the gap. The CDR3 bases are TGTGCCAGCAGCCAAGATCAAATTTGGGCCCTGAACACTGAAGCTTTCTTT. This gives the protein CASSQDQIWALNTEAFF.

This clonotype showed up many times. The chain is built from TRBV12-3 or TRBV12-4 and TRBJ1-4; no clear D. The V gene lost 4 bases and the J gene lost 7 bases, with 13 bases spanning the gap. The CDR3 spans 14 residues. The CDR3 reads CASSSRPVGEKLFF. The CDR3 coding sequence is TGTGCCAGCAGTTCCAGACCTGTTGGTGAAAAACTGTTTTTT.

This clonotype turned up a few times. This chain connects TRBV20-1 to TRBJ2-2, with 8 bases identical to TRBD2. CDR1 DFQATT and CDR2 SNEGSKA come from the germline V gene (reference sequence). The junction had 11 bases not matched to a gene; V was cut back by 0 bases and J by 8 bases. This CDR3 is built from 16 residues. In DNA form, the CDR3 reads TGCAGTGCTAGAGAACCGGGACGGGGGGGCGGTGGGGAGCTGTTTTTT. Its protein is CSAREPGRGGGGELFF.

This chain joins TRBV20-1 and TRBJ2-4; D remains unclear. Trimming removed 6 bases at V and 0 bases at J, with 6 bases between. The CDR3 is 12 residues long. The V gene's germline CDR1 is DFQATT and CDR2 SNEGSKA (reference sequence). CDR3 in DNA: TGCAGTGCAGAATTAGCCAAAAACATTCAGTACTTC. Its protein product is CSAELAKNIQYF.

This clonotype was detected only a few times. V usage is TRBV20-1 and J usage is TRBJ1-2; possibly TRBD1 for D (6 bases). The CDR3 is made up of 14 amino acids. Between the trimmed V and J ends, which lost 3 bases and 6 bases, there was a span of 17 bases. Germline V lookup: CDR1 DFQATT, CDR2 SNEGSKA (reference sequence). CDR3 region: CSARLQGVRNGYTF. CDR3 DNA: TGCAGTGCTAGGTTACAGGGTGTCAGGAATGGCTACACCTTC.

In its sample, this clonotype was seen a few times. V is TRBV5-1 and J is TRBJ2-1, with 12 bases identical to TRBD2. There are 17 residues in the CDR3. Germline CDR1 reads SGHRS; CDR2 reads YFSETQ. V was clipped by 0 bases and J by 7 bases; unmatched bases: 8. The CDR3 coding sequence is TGCGCCAGCAGCTTGGGGGTTCTTGGACTAGCGGGAAATGAGCAGTTCTTC. Residues: CASSLGVLGLAGNEQFF.

This chain joins TRBV4-3 and TRBJ1-1; no clear D. Trimming removed 0 bases at V and 1 base at J, with 9 bases between. Germline V lookup: CDR1 LGHNA, CDR2 YSLEER. The CDR3 is made up of 15 amino acids. The CDR3 DNA is TGCGCCAGCAGCCAAGATTTTGGCAGGAACACTGAAGCTTTCTTT. Translating gives CASSQDFGRNTEAFF.

The rearrangement links TRBV7-9 to TRBJ2-1; D unclear. Trimming removed 7 bases from V and 9 bases from J, with 16 bases in between. This CDR3 spans 13 amino acids. Germline V lookup: CDR1 SEHNR, CDR2 FQNEAQ (reference sequence). This CDR3 is CASTRAPGGEQFF. The CDR3 DNA reads as TGTGCCAGCACCCGGGCCCCGGGTGGTGAGCAGTTCTTC.

In this sample, this clonotype turned up a few times. The rearrangement joins TRBV5-1 to TRBJ1-3, with D unresolved. The ends were cut back, 0 bases at V and 2 bases at J, with 9 bases in the middle. There are 15 residues in the CDR3. Germline CDR1 reads SGHRS; CDR2 reads YFSETQ. The CDR3 reads CASSLGTVAGNTIYF. The CDR3 bases are TGCGCCAGCAGCTTGGGGACGGTCGCTGGAAACACCATATATTTT. Together with reference TRBV5-1 and TRBJ1-3, the CDR3 gives the full variable domain: KAGVTQTPRYLIKTRGQQVTLSCSPISGHRSVSWYQQTPGQGLQFLFEYFSETQRNKGNFPGRFSGRQFSNSRSEMNVSTLELGDSALYLCASSLGTVAGNTIYFGEGSWLTVV.

This clonotype has a handful of counts. The chain links TRBV3-1 to TRBJ2-7; 7 bases are a match to TRBD2. The germline gives CDR1 LGHDT, CDR2 YNNKEL (reference sequence). This CDR3 is 15 amino acids long. Germline trimming cut 2 bases from V and 3 bases from J; bases unmatched to any gene: 7. Here the CDR3 reads CASSQRSRGSYEQYF. CDR3 nucleotide sequence: TGTGCCAGCAGCCAACGGTCGCGGGGGAGCTACGAGCAGTACTTC.

This clonotype came up a few times. The J gene is TRBJ2-3, the V gene TRBV7-9, with D perhaps matching TRBD1 (5 bases). The V gene lost 1 base and the J gene lost 0 bases, with 11 bases spanning the gap. This CDR3 is built from 16 residues. Germline V CDR1 and CDR2: SEHNR, FQNEAQ (reference sequence). The CDR3, as DNA: TGTGCCAGCAGCTTAGAGACAGCCACTAGCACAGATACGCAGTATTTT. Its protein product is CASSLETATSTDTQYF.

This clonotype was seen a handful of times. The chain couples TRBV20-1 to TRBJ2-1; TRBD2 aligns across 16 bases. The CDR3 consists of 17 residues. Germline V lookup: CDR1 DFQATT, CDR2 SNEGSKA (reference sequence). The V segment lost 0 bases and the J segment 8 bases; nucleotides outside the gene matches: 7. CDR3 DNA sequence: TGCAGTGCTAGAGAAGGGACTAGCGGGGGGGCCCATCATGAGCAGTTCTTC. This sequence encodes CSAREGTSGGAHHEQFF.

The CDR3 spells CASSLGRGRAQYF. DNA for the CDR3: TGTGCCAGCAGCTTAGGAAGGGGCAGGGCGCAGTATTTT. The J gene is TRBJ2-3, the V gene TRBV7-8, with D possibly being TRBD1 (5 bases). CDR1 and CDR2 from the germline V gene are SGHVS and FQNEAQ. CDR3 size: 13 residues. Deletions cut 1 base from V and 10 bases from J, with 12 bases between.

The chain employs TRBV7-8 and TRBJ2-5; 9 positions agree with TRBD1. This CDR3 region has 14 residues. Looked up from germline, CDR1 is SGHVS and CDR2 is FQNEAQ. J lost 5 bases, V lost 6 bases, and 7 bases had no gene match. CDR3 bases: TGTGCCAGCAGATTGACAGGGGGGTATGAGACCCAGTACTTC. It codes for CASRLTGGYETQYF.

This clonotype is medium-sized within its sample. The rearrangement uses TRBV5-1 and TRBJ2-7; 9 positions match TRBD2. Germline CDR1 and CDR2: SGHRS and YFSETQ. The CDR3 totals 15 residues. Germline trimming cut 0 bases from V and 3 bases from J; bases unmatched to any gene: 4. The CDR3 loop is CASSLVASGDYEQYF. In DNA form, the CDR3 reads TGCGCCAGCAGCTTGGTTGCTAGCGGGGACTACGAGCAGTACTTC.

J is TRBJ2-7 and V is TRBV20-1, with 11 bases lining up with TRBD1. CDR3 size: 15 residues. The germline gives CDR1 DFQATT, CDR2 SNEGSKA (reference sequence). V shed 0 bases and J 9 bases; nucleotides not matched to a gene: 10. As DNA, the CDR3 is TGCAGTGCTAGAGACTCCGGGACAGGGGGTTTCGTGCAGTACTTC. Amino acids: CSARDSGTGGFVQYF.

The chain is built from TRBV29-1 and TRBJ2-1; D call uncertain. V gave up 1 base and J gave up 7 bases, with 14 bases separating them. This CDR3 is built from 14 residues. The V gene's germline CDR1 is SQVTM and CDR2 ANQGSEA. This CDR3 reads CSVEGRGSPNEQFF. As DNA, the CDR3 is TGCAGCGTTGAAGGGCGTGGTAGCCCGAATGAGCAGTTCTTC.

The chain uses TRBV10-3 and TRBJ2-1, with D perhaps matching TRBD2 (6 bases). CDR3 length: 14 amino acids. Germline V gene lookup returns CDR1 ENHRY and CDR2 SYGVKD. Trimming took off 5 bases at V and 8 bases at J, with 16 bases between the two ends. CDR3 coding DNA: TGTGCCATCAGTAATGCGGGGCCCAGGGATGAGCAGTTCTTC. It encodes CAISNAGPRDEQFF.

In nucleotides, the CDR3 is TGTGCCAGCAGCTTAGCTCGCGCCCCGTTCTTC. Its protein product is CASSLARAPFF. The rearrangement uses TRBV7-9 and TRBJ2-1; D unresolved. Germline-derived CDR1 and CDR2 are SEHNR and FQNEAQ (reference sequence). V was trimmed by 0 bases and J by 15 bases, leaving 9 bases between them. The CDR3 is 11 amino acids.

The chain employs TRBV19 and TRBJ1-1; 8 bases fit TRBD1. The length of the CDR3 is 12 residues. The V gene's germline CDR1 is LNHDA and CDR2 SQIVND (reference sequence). Trimming took 3 bases from V and 10 from J; bases not matched to a gene: 4. The CDR3 coding sequence is TGTGCCAGTAGTATGGGACAGGTCGGAGCTTTCTTT. It codes for CASSMGQVGAFF.

V usage is TRBV24-1 and J usage is TRBJ2-5, with 8 bases matching TRBD1. The CDR3 length is 13 residues. J was trimmed by 1 base and V by 7 bases; bases with no gene match: 1. Looked up from germline, CDR1 is KGHDR and CDR2 is SFDVKD. The DNA for the CDR3 is TGTGCCACCAGCCAGGGGGCCCAAGAGACCCAGTACTTC. Its protein is CATSQGAQETQYF.

This clonotype was seen at least ten times. The chain recombines TRBV5-1 with TRBJ1-1, with D tentatively TRBD1 (6 bases). V was shortened by 2 bases and J by 4 bases, with 12 bases between the two germline ends. The CDR3 sequence is 14 residues long. Germline V CDR1 and CDR2: SGHRS, YFSETQ. The CDR3 coding sequence is TGCGCCAGCAGCTTTCACAGGGCGGGCACTGAAGCTTTCTTT. This sequence encodes CASSFHRAGTEAFF.

This clonotype was counted only a few times. The V gene is TRBV20-1, the J gene TRBJ2-7; 11 positions match TRBD1. Trimming cost V 5 bases and J 5 bases; bases outside gene matches: 8. The germline CDR1 and CDR2 sequences are DFQATT and SNEGSKA (reference sequence). The CDR3 contains 14 residues. In DNA form, the CDR3 reads TGCAGTGCTGGACAGGGGGCGCTATGGGACGAGCAGTACTTC. Its translation is CSAGQGALWDEQYF.

This clonotype was seen at least ten times. This rearrangement joins TRBV5-1 to TRBJ2-7, with D hard to call. CDR3 length: 11 amino acids. Trimming removed 3 bases at V and 0 bases at J, with 1 base between. CDR1 SGHRS and CDR2 YFSETQ come from the germline V gene. CDR3 amino acids: CASSSSYEQYF. For the CDR3, the DNA is TGCGCCAGCAGCTCCTCCTACGAGCAGTACTTC.

The chain employs TRBV20-1 and TRBJ2-5; tentatively, D is TRBD1 (7 bases). The germline V gene has CDR1 DFQATT and CDR2 SNEGSKA (reference sequence). The V gene lost 0 bases and the J gene lost 0 bases, with 20 bases spanning the gap. The CDR3 spans 18 residues. CDR3 bases: TGCAGTGCTAGAGATGTCCCCCTGCCAGGGGGGTACCAAGAGACCCAGTACTTC. As protein: CSARDVPLPGGYQETQYF.

This chain uses TRBV20-1 with TRBJ2-4; 7 bases line up with TRBD1. Trimming at V came to 5 bases and at J to 2 bases, leaving 9 bases not matched to a gene. Looked up from germline, CDR1 is DFQATT and CDR2 is SNEGSKA (reference sequence). This CDR3 contains 15 residues. The CDR3 protein is CSAPGKGASKNIQYF. The CDR3 DNA reads TGCAGTGCTCCGGGGAAGGGGGCGTCCAAAAACATTCAGTACTTC.

This clonotype has a handful of counts. The gene calls are TRBV20-1 and TRBJ2-3; D call uncertain. CDR3 length equals 15 residues. The germline V gene encodes CDR1 DFQATT and CDR2 SNEGSKA (reference sequence). The V end lost 0 bases, the J end lost 5 bases, and 15 bases lay between the germline ends. CDR3 in DNA: TGCAGTGCTAGAGATCCCCTAGTTCCGGTAGATACGCAGTATTTT. Its translation is CSARDPLVPVDTQYF.